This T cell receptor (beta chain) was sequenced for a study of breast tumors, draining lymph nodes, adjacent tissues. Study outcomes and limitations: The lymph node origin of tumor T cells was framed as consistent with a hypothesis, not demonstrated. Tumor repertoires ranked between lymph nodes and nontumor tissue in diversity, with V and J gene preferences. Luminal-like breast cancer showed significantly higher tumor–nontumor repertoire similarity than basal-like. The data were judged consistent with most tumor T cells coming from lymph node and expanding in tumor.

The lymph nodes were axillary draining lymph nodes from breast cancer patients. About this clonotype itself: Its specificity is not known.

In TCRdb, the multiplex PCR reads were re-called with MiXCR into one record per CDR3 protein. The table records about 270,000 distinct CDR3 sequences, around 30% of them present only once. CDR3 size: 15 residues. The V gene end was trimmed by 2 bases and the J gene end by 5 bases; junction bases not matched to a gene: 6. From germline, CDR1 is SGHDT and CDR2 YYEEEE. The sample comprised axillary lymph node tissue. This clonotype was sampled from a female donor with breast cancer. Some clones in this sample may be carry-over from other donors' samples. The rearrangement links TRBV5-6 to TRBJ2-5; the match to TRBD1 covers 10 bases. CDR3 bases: TGTGCCAGCAGCTTCTTGACAGGGGGCGACGAGACCCAGTACTTC. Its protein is CASSFLTGGDETQYF.